This is a list of T cell receptor beta chains from one sample in a study of T-cell memory formation after mild COVID-19. Via MiXCR, TCRdb re-called the 5' RACE reads, giving one row per CDR3 protein. This sample carries around 150,000 distinct CDR3 sequences, about 14% of them seen once, and the ten largest clones take 14%. The source material was PBMCs or a T cell subset sorted from them (not recorded which). All receptors derive from an adult woman who had mild COVID-19 (a few samples of this study predate the infection). Cell type and time point are not known. The CDR3 runs from the conserved cysteine through the conserved F or W. D genes are given only for firm matches. Clone sizes are given selectively: once, few, many, or a class where the clone is expanded.

cdr3_length | j_call | clone_size | v_call | d_call | cdr3_nt | cdr3_aa
16 | TRBJ2-3 | once | TRBV5-1 | TRBD1 | TGCGCCAGCAGCTTGGCCAAAGCAGGGGGATGGGATACGCAGTATTTT | CASSLAKAGGWDTQYF
14 | TRBJ2-5 | few | TRBV7-2 | . | TGTGCCAGCAGCTTAGAGCTAGTAAAAGAGACCCAGTACTTC | CASSLELVKETQYF
18 | TRBJ2-1 | . | TRBV4-1 | . | TGCGCCAGCAGCCTCATGGGGGGATTGATAAGCTCCTACAATGAGCAGTTCTTC | CASSLMGGLISSYNEQFF
15 | TRBJ1-1 | . | TRBV12-3/TRBV12-4 | . | TGTGCCAGCAGTCAGTCTTGGGGCGCTGGAACTGAAGCTTTCTTT | CASSQSWGAGTEAFF
15 | TRBJ2-1 | . | TRBV3-1 | TRBD1 | TGTGCCAGCAGATTACAGGGGGCGAACTACAATGAGCAGTTCTTC | CASRLQGANYNEQFF
15 | TRBJ1-1 | few | TRBV12-3/TRBV12-4 | . | TGTGCCAGCAGTCCCCCGGGGGCGGTGAACACTGAAGCTTTCTTT | CASSPPGAVNTEAFF
16 | TRBJ2-1 | few | TRBV9 | TRBD2 | TGTGCCAGCAGCGTTGCCGGACTAGCGGGAACCAATGAGCAGTTCTTC | CASSVAGLAGTNEQFF
17 | TRBJ1-2 | . | TRBV21-1 | . | TGTGCCAGCATCCAATTCGATCGACAGAAGCTCAACTATGGCTACACCTTC | CASIQFDRQKLNYGYTF
13 | TRBJ2-1 | few | TRBV10-3 | . | TGTGCCATCAGTGAGTCGATGTGGGGTGGGCAGTTCTTC | CAISESMWGGQFF
16 | TRBJ2-2 | few | TRBV10-3 | . | TGTGCCACCGGCCGGGCCGAACCACGAAACACCGGGGAGCTGTTTTTT | CATGRAEPRNTGELFF
14 | TRBJ1-1 | . | TRBV30 | . | TGTGCCTGGAGTGGGTTAGCTTTAAACACTGAAGCTTTCTTT | CAWSGLALNTEAFF
17 | TRBJ2-3 | . | TRBV6-2/TRBV6-3 | TRBD2 | TGTGCCAGCAGTTACCCCCTGGGAGCGGGAGGGCCAGATACGCAGTATTTT | CASSYPLGAGGPDTQYF
17 | TRBJ2-2 | few | TRBV5-1 | . | TGCGCCAGCAGCTCCGCTTCGGACGCCGCGAACACCGGGGAGCTGTTTTTT | CASSSASDAANTGELFF
13 | TRBJ1-2 | once | TRBV7-2 | . | TGTGCCAGCAGATTAAAGGGTCCTAGTGGCTACACCTTC | CASRLKGPSGYTF
23 | TRBJ2-2 | . | TRBV9 | TRBD1 | TGTGCCAGCAGCCTCTACCCGGGACAGGGGGTTCGGGAAAATGACGCGAACACCGGGGAGCTGTTTTTT | CASSLYPGQGVRENDANTGELFF
18 | TRBJ2-1 | . | TRBV24-1 | TRBD1 | TGTGCCACCAGTGATTGGGGATCCGGGACAGGGGGGGACAATGAGCAGTTCTTC | CATSDWGSGTGGDNEQFF
11 | TRBJ2-7 | once | TRBV6-2/TRBV6-3 | TRBD1 | TGTGCCAGCGGGCAGGGGGACGAGCAGTACTTC | CASGQGDEQYF
14 | TRBJ2-7 | many | TRBV5-1 | . | TGCGCCAGCCAACCACAGGTTGGTCTCTACGAGCAGTACTTC | CASQPQVGLYEQYF
14 | TRBJ2-2 | few | TRBV5-1 | TRBD1 | TGCGCCAGCAGCCCGGCAGGGGGCACCGGGGAGCTGTTTTTT | CASSPAGGTGELFF
16 | TRBJ2-1 | many | TRBV5-6 | TRBD2 | TGTGCCAGCAGCCCCCTGGGGCGGGGGGCGATCAATGAGCAGTTCTTC | CASSPLGRGAINEQFF
15 | TRBJ2-7 | . | TRBV6-2/TRBV6-3 | TRBD1 | TGTGCCAGCACCACCCTCCCGGGACAGGGCTACGAGCAGTACTTC | CASTTLPGQGYEQYF
14 | TRBJ1-1 | few | TRBV2 | . | TGTGCCAGCAGTGAACGTCAGATTAACACTGAAGCTTTCTTT | CASSERQINTEAFF
14 | TRBJ2-7 | . | TRBV12-3/TRBV12-4 | TRBD1 | TGTGCCAGCACAAACAGGGGAATCGAGTACGAGCAGTACTTC | CASTNRGIEYEQYF
13 | TRBJ2-7 | few | TRBV30 | TRBD1 | TGTGCCTGGGGACAGGGATCAACCTACGAGCAGTACTTC | CAWGQGSTYEQYF
14 | TRBJ2-3 | . | TRBV7-7 | . | TGTGCCAGCAGCCTTAGCCCCCGGGGAGATACGCAGTATTTT | CASSLSPRGDTQYF
12 | TRBJ2-3 | many | TRBV2 | . | TGTGCCAGCAACAGACAGACCCAGGATCAGTATTTT | CASNRQTQDQYF
13 | TRBJ2-5 | . | TRBV18 | TRBD2 | TGTGCCAGCTCACCACGGGAGGGGGAGACCCAGTACTTC | CASSPREGETQYF
15 | TRBJ1-5 | . | TRBV4-1 | . | TGCGCCAGCAGCGAGACGACAGAAGGCAATCAGCCCCAGCATTTT | CASSETTEGNQPQHF
14 | TRBJ2-4 | few | TRBV5-1 | . | TGCGCCAGCAGCACGGGAAGCGAGCAAAACATTCAGTACTTC | CASSTGSEQNIQYF
16 | TRBJ2-3 | few | TRBV5-1 | TRBD2 | TGCGCCAGCAGCTTGGGGCCAGCGGGACTGGTAGATACGCAGTATTTT | CASSLGPAGLVDTQYF
14 | TRBJ2-2 | few | TRBV3-1 | . | TGTGCCAGCAGCCAATTAGAGAACACCGGGGAGCTGTTTTTT | CASSQLENTGELFF
12 | TRBJ2-3 | many | TRBV29-1 | . | TGCAGCGTTGAAGTTCTACGTGACAGGCAGTATTTT | CSVEVLRDRQYF